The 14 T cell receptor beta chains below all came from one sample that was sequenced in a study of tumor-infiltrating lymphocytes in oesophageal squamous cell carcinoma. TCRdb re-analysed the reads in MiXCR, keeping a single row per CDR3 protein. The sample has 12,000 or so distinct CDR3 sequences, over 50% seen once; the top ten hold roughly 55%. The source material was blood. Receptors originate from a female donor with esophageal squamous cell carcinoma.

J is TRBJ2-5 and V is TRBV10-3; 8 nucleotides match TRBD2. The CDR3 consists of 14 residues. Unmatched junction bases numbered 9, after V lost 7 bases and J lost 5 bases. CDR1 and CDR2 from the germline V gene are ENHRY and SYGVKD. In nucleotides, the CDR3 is TGTGCCATCACCGAGGGACTAGGTGGGGAGACCCAGTACTTC. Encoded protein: CAITEGLGGETQYF.

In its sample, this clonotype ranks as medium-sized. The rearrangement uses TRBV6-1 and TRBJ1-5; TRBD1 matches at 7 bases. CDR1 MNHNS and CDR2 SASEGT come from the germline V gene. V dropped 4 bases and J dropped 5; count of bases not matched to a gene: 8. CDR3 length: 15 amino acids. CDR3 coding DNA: TGTGCCAGCAGTGCCGTAAACAGGGGTTATCAGCCCCAGCATTTT. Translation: CASSAVNRGYQPQHF.

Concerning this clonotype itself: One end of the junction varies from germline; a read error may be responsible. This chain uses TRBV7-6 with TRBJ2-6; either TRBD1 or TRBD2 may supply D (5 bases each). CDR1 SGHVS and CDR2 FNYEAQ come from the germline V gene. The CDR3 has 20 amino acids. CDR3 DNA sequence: TGTGCTAGCAGCTTAGAGGGTATGAAGGACACCCGGCCCTGGGCCAACGTCCTGACTTTC. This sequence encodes CASSLEGMKDTRPWANVLTF.

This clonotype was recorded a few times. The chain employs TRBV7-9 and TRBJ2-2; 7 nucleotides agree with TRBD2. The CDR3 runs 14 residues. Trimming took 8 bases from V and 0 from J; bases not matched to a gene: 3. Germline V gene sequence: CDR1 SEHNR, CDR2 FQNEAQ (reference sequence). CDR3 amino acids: CASVGGSNTGELFF. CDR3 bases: TGTGCCAGCGTCGGGGGGTCGAACACCGGGGAGCTGTTTTTT.

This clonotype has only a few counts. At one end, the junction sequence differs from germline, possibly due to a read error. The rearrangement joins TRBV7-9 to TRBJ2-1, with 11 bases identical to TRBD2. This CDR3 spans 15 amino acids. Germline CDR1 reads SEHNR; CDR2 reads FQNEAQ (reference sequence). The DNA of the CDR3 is TGTGCCAGCAGCACCACTAGCGGGAGCAGTGCTGAGCAGTTCTTT. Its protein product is CASSTTSGSSAEQFF.

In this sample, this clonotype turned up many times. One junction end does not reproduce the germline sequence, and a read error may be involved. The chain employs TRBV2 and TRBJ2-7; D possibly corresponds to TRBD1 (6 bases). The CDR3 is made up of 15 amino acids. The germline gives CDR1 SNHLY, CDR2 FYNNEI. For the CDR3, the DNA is TGTGCCAGCAGCCTAGAACAGGGCCGGAATTCACCCCTCCACTTC. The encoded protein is CASSLEQGRNSPLHF.

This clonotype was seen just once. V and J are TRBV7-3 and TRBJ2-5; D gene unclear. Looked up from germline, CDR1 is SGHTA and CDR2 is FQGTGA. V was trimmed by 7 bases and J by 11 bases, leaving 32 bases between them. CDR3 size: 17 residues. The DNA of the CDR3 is TGTGCCAGCACCTCCTCCGGAGTGGGCGCCTCCTACAATGAGCAGTACTTC. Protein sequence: CASTSSGVGASYNEQYF.

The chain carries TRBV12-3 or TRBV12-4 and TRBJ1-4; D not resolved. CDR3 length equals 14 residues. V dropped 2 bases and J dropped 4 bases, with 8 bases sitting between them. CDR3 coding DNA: TGTGCCAGCAGTTTATTGGGAGGTAATGAAAAACTGTTTTTT. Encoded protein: CASSLLGGNEKLFF.

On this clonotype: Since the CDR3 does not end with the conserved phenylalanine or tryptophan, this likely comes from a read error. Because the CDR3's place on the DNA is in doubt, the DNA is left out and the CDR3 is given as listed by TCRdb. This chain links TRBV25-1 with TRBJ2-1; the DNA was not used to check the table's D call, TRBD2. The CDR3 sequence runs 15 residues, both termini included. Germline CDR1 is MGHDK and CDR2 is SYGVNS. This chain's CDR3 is CASSEQRVFRRPPRL.

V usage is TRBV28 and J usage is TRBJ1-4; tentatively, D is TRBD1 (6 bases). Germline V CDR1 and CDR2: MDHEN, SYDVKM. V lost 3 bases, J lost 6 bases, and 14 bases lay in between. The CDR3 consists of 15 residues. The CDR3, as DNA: TGTGCCAGCAGTTTTTTGTGGGACATGGATGAAAAACTGTTTTTT. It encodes CASSFLWDMDEKLFF.

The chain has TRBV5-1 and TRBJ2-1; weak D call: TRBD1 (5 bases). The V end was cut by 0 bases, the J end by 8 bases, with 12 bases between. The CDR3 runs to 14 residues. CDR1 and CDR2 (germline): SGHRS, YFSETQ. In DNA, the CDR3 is TGCGCCAGCAGCTTGGCACAGGCCACGGATGAGCAGTTCTTC. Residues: CASSLAQATDEQFF.

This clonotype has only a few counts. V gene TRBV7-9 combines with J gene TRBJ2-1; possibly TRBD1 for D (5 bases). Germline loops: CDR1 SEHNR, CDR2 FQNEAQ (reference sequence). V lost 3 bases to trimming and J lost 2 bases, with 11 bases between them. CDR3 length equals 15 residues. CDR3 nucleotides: TGTGCCAGCAGCTTGGGGCCTGCGGCCTACAATGAGCAGTTCTTC. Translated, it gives CASSLGPAAYNEQFF.

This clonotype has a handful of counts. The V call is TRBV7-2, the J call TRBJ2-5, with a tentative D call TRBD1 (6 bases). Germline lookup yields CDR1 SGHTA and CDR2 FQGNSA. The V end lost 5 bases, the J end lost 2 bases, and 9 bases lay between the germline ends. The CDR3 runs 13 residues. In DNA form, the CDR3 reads TGTGCCAGCAGCGGACAGACACAAGAGACCCAGTACTTC. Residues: CASSGQTQETQYF.

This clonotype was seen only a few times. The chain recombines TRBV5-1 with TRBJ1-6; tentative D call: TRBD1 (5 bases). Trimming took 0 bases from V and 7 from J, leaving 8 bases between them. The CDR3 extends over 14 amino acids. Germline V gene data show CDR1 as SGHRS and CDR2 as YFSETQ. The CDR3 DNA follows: TGCGCCAGCAGCTTGGGGGACGGAAATTCACCCCTCCACTTT. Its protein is CASSLGDGNSPLHF.